Following are 20 T cell receptor beta chains from one sample sequenced in a study of blood T cells in healthy people across ages (dated by TCRdb to 2014 to 2015). Libraries came from 5' RACE. TCRdb shows the sequencer as Illumina HiSeq 2500. The second PCR ran for about 7 to 11 cycles and used a J-beta primer mix along with a sample-barcoded 5' primer. TCRdb itself trimmed the public reads at Q25 with fastp, ran MiXCR and retained productive beta chains. All rows with the same CDR3 protein become a single entry with the most common DNA and genes. This sample holds around 790,000 distinct CDR3 sequences; under 45% were observed only once. Under 20% of the sample goes to the ten largest clones. Sequencing was carried out using blood. These receptors all stem from a man in his 60s in good health.

This chain joins TRBV20-1 and TRBJ1-1; D ambiguous. V dropped 5 bases and J dropped 3 bases, with 10 bases sitting between them. Germline V CDR1 and CDR2: DFQATT, SNEGSKA (reference sequence). This CDR3 spans 12 amino acids. CDR3 sequence (DNA): TGCAGTGCTCTCCTCCGGGACACTGAAGCTTTCTTT. Translated: CSALLRDTEAFF.

This clonotype was counted once. The chain links TRBV21-1 to TRBJ2-4; whether TRBD1, the table's D call, matches the DNA was not checked. The DNA end is a closer match to TRBJ2-7, so the J assignment may be wrong. TRBV21-1 is recorded as a pseudogene. There are 16 residues in the CDR3. The DNA of the CDR3 is TGTGCCAGCAGCCCCTGCCCGGACAGGGTGGCCTACGAGCAGTACTTC. Translated, it gives CASSPCPDRVAYEQYF.

As regards this clonotype: A read error may produce the germline difference seen at one junction end. The chain links TRBV27 to TRBJ1-5; D perhaps matches TRBD1 (5 bases). The CDR3 totals 13 residues. Germline values: CDR1 MNHEY, CDR2 SMNVEV (reference sequence). The CDR3 DNA sequence: TGTGCCAGCAGAGGGGACGGCAATCAGCCCCGGCATTTT. It specifies CASRGDGNQPRHF.

This clonotype has a handful of counts. The chain employs TRBV7-8 and TRBJ1-1; 7 nucleotides align to TRBD1. The V gene's germline CDR1 is SGHVS and CDR2 FQNEAQ. This CDR3 has 14 amino acids. After removal of 3 bases from V and 11 bases from J, the junction contained 12 bases not matched to a gene. CDR3 sequence (DNA): TGTGCCAGCAGCTTCCCGAACACAGGGGAGAGGGCTTTCTTT. Protein: CASSFPNTGERAFF. Supplemented by reference TRBV7-8 and TRBJ1-1, the full variable domain reads GAGVSQSPRYKVAKRGQDVALRCDPISGHVSLFWYQQALGQGPEFLTYFQNEAQLDKSGLPSDRFFAERPEGSVSTLKIQRTQQEDSAVYLCASSFPNTGERAFFGQGTRLTVV.

This rearrangement joins TRBV20-1 to TRBJ1-3; 10 bases fit TRBD1. The J segment lost 0 bases and the V segment lost 5 bases, leaving 7 bases of the junction unmatched. CDR1 and CDR2 (germline): DFQATT, SNEGSKA (reference sequence). CDR3 size: 16 residues. The CDR3 loop is CSAPLGTGASGNTIYF. In nucleotides, the CDR3 is TGCAGTGCTCCCCTGGGGACAGGGGCCTCTGGAAACACCATATATTTT.

In this sample, this clonotype turned up a few times. The V gene is TRBV20-1, the J gene TRBJ2-7, with D perhaps TRBD1 (5 bases). Trimming left V 4 bases short and J 0 bases short, with 16 bases between. Per germline, CDR1 DFQATT and CDR2 SNEGSKA (reference sequence). CDR3 length: 15 residues. In DNA form, the CDR3 reads TGCAGTGCTAATGGGGCTACATATACCTCCTACGAGCAGTACTTC. Translated, it gives CSANGATYTSYEQYF.

The V gene is TRBV12-3 or TRBV12-4, the J gene TRBJ2-2, with a possible D match to TRBD1 (6 bases). Trimming removed 5 bases from V and 7 bases from J, with 11 bases in between. This CDR3 is 13 amino acids long. CDR3 amino acids: CASSVQGGGELFF. Here the CDR3 DNA reads TGTGCCAGCAGTGTACAGGGCGGCGGGGAGCTGTTTTTT.

The V gene is TRBV30, the J gene TRBJ2-7; D remains unclear. CDR1 is GTSNPN and CDR2 is SVGIG in the germline V gene (reference sequence). The CDR3 length is 12 residues. Trimming removed 0 bases at V and 6 bases at J, with 9 bases between. The CDR3 region has the DNA TGTGCCTGGAGTGTAGGGAAGCTCGAGCAGTACTTC. Its protein product is CAWSVGKLEQYF.

This clonotype was observed a few times. The rearrangement uses TRBV6-4 and TRBJ2-3; D tentatively reads TRBD1 or TRBD2 (5 bases each). In germline, CDR1 is MRHNA, CDR2 SNTAGT. V was shortened by 6 bases and J by 0 bases, with 10 bases between the two germline ends. The CDR3 consists of 14 residues. CDR3 sequence reads: CASRPGPSTDTQYF. CDR3 coding DNA: TGTGCCAGCAGACCGGGACCTAGCACAGATACGCAGTATTTT.

This clonotype appeared a few times. The chain uses TRBV5-1 and TRBJ2-3, with D uncertain. This CDR3 comprises 14 residues. The germline V gene has CDR1 SGHRS and CDR2 YFSETQ. V lost 4 bases and J 0 bases, leaving 9 bases between the germline ends. The DNA for the CDR3 is TGCGCCAGCAGCGGAAGGCCGAGCACAGATACGCAGTATTTT. It yields the protein CASSGRPSTDTQYF.

Comments on this clonotype: At one end the junction does not follow the germline gene, possibly because of a read error. The chain combines TRBV7-9 with TRBJ2-5, with 8 bases aligning to TRBD2. Germline V gene data show CDR1 as SEHNR and CDR2 as FQNEAQ (reference sequence). This CDR3 has 17 residues. In nucleotides, the CDR3 is TGTGTCAGCAGCTCCTTGACCGGGGGGGTCTCCCAAGAGACCCAGTACTTC. It is translated as CVSSSLTGGVSQETQYF.

This clonotype was detected many times. This chain uses TRBV9 with TRBJ2-3; D might be TRBD2 (6 bases). The CDR3 has 15 residues. The V end lost 0 bases, the J end lost 3 bases, and 11 bases lay between the germline ends. The germline V gene has CDR1 SGDLS and CDR2 YYNGEE. CDR3 in DNA: TGTGCCAGCAGCGTAGGTAGCCTAGCGACAGATACGCAGTATTTT. Translated, it gives CASSVGSLATDTQYF.

This clonotype has more than one count but fewer than ten. This chain connects TRBV20-1 to TRBJ1-1; the D gene is possibly TRBD1 (6 bases). The germline V gene has CDR1 DFQATT and CDR2 SNEGSKA (reference sequence). This CDR3 has 13 amino acids. The V end lost 5 bases, the J end lost 1 base, and 11 bases lay between the germline ends. CDR3 in DNA: TGCAGTGCTCCCGGACAGTCGAACACTGAAGCTTTCTTT. Its protein is CSAPGQSNTEAFF.

The chain links TRBV7-2 to TRBJ1-2, with a weak D call TRBD1 (5 bases). V gave up 2 bases and J gave up 5 bases, with 15 bases separating them. The CDR3 length is 15 residues. Per the germline V gene, CDR1 is SGHTA and CDR2 is FQGNSA. CDR3 nucleotides: TGTGCCAGCAGCTTAAGTCCAGGGAAAGGGTATGGCTACACCTTC. Its protein product is CASSLSPGKGYGYTF.

The chain recombines TRBV29-1 with TRBJ2-2; tentatively, D is TRBD1 (5 bases). V shed 7 bases and J shed 5 bases, with 11 bases lying between them. Germline-derived CDR1 and CDR2 are SQVTM and ANQGSEA. This CDR3 contains 12 residues. The CDR3 loop reads CSAQGATGELFF. CDR3 DNA: TGCAGCGCTCAGGGCGCGACCGGGGAGCTGTTTTTT.

The chain is built from TRBV15 and TRBJ1-6; D is possibly TRBD1 (5 bases). V dropped 3 bases and J dropped 7 bases, with 16 bases sitting between them. The CDR3 has 16 residues. Germline V lookup: CDR1 LNHNV, CDR2 YYDKDF (reference sequence). The CDR3 loop is CATSSMGRPRNSPLHF. The CDR3 DNA reads TGTGCCACCAGCAGTATGGGACGTCCTCGGAATTCACCCCTCCACTTT.

The genes are TRBV7-2 and TRBJ2-3; no clear D. Trimming removed 1 base from V and 0 bases from J, with 8 bases in between. There are 15 residues in the CDR3. Germline V gene data show CDR1 as SGHTA and CDR2 as FQGNSA. This CDR3 is CASSLVPTSTDTQYF. The CDR3 region has the DNA TGTGCCAGCAGCTTAGTGCCGACGAGCACAGATACGCAGTATTTT. The whole variable domain, remainder taken from reference TRBV7-2 and TRBJ2-3, is GAGVSQSPSNKVTEKGKDVELRCDPISGHTALYWYRQSLGQGLEFLIYFQGNSAPDKSGLPSDRFSAERTGGSVSTLTIQRTQQEDSAVYLCASSLVPTSTDTQYFGPGTRLTVL.

The chain recombines TRBV9 with TRBJ2-7; 7 nucleotides match TRBD1. The CDR3 length is 15 residues. V was clipped by 4 bases and J by 0 bases; unmatched bases: 7. CDR1 is SGDLS, CDR2 YYNGEE, per germline. For the CDR3, the DNA is TGTGCCAGCAGCTTCGGACAGGACCGCTCCTACGAGCAGTACTTC. Encoded protein: CASSFGQDRSYEQYF. The variable domain in full, with the rest retrieved from reference TRBV9 and TRBJ2-7, is DSGVTQTPKHLITATGQRVTLRCSPRSGDLSVYWYQQSLDQGLQFLIQYYNGEERAKGNILERFSAQQFPDLHSELNLSSLELGDSALYFCASSFGQDRSYEQYFGPGTRLTVT.

The rearrangement links TRBV9 to TRBJ2-3; D could derive from TRBD1 or TRBD2 (5 bases each). This CDR3 is 15 amino acids long. Germline CDR1 SGDLS, CDR2 YYNGEE. The V gene lost 4 bases and the J gene lost 4 bases, with 16 bases spanning the gap. The CDR3 sequence is CASSPYSRGADTQYF. The CDR3 DNA follows: TGTGCCAGCAGCCCTTATTCACGGGGCGCAGATACGCAGTATTTT.

This clonotype came up a few times. This chain uses TRBV4-1 with TRBJ2-6; no definite D call. Germline V gene data show CDR1 as MGHRA and CDR2 as YSYEKL. V was cut by 1 base and J by 7 bases, with 2 bases left in between. The CDR3 covers 12 residues. CDR3 nucleotide sequence: TGCGCCAGCAGCCAAGGCGCCAACGTCCTGACTTTC. This encodes CASSQGANVLTF.